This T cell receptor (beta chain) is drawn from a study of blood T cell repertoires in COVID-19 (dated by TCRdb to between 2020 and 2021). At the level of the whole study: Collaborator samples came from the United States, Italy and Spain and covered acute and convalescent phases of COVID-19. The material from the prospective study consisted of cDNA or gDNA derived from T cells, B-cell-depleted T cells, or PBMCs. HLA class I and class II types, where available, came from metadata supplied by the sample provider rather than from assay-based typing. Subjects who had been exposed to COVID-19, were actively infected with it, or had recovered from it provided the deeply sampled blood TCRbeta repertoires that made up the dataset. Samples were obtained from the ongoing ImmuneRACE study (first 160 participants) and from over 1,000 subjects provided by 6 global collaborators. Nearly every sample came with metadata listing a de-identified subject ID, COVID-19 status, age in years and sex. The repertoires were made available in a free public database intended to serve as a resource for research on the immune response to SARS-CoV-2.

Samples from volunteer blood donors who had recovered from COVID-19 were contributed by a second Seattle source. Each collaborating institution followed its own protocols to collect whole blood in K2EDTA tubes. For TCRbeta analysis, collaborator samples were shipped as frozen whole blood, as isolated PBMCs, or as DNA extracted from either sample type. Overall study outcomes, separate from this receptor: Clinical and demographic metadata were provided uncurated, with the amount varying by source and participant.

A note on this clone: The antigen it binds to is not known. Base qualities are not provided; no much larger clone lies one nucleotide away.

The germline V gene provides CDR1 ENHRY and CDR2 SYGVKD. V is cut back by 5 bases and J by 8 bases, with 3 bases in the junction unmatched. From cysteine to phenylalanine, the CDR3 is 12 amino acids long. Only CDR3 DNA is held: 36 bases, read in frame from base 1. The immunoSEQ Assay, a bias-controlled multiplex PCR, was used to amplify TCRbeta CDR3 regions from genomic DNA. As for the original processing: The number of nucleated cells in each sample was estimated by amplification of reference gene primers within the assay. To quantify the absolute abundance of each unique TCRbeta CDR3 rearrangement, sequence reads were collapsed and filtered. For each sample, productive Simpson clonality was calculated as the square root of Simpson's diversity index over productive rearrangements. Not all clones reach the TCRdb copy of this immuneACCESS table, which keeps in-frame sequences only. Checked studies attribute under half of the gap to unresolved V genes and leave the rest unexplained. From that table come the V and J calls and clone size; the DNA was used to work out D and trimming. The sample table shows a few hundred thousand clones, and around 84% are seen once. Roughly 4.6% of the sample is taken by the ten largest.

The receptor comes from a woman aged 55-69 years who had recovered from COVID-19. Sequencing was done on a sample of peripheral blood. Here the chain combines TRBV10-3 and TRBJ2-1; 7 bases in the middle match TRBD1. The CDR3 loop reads CAISKDRDEQFF. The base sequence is TGTGCCATCAGTAAAGACAGGGATGAGCAGTTCTTC.